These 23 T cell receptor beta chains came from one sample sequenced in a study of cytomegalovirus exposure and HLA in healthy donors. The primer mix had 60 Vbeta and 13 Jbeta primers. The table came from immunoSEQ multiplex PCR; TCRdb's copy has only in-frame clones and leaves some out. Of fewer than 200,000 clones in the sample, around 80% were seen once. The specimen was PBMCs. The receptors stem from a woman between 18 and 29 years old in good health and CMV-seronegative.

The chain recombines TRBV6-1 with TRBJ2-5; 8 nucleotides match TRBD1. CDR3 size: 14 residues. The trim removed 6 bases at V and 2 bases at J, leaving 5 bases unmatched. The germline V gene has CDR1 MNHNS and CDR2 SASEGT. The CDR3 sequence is CASSVGTGQETQYF. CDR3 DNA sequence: TGTGCCAGCAGCGTAGGGACAGGACAAGAGACCCAGTACTTC.

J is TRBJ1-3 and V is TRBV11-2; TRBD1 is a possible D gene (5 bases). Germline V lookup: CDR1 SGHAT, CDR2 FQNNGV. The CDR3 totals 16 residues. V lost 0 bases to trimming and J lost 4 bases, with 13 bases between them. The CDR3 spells CASSLDPGWKGNTIYF. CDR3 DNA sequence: TGTGCCAGCAGCTTAGATCCAGGGTGGAAGGGAAACACCATATATTTT.

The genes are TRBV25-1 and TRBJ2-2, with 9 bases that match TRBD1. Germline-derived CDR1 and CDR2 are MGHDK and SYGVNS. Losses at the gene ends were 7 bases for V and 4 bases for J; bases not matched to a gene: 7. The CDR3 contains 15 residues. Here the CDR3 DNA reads TGTGCCAGCATCGGTAGGACAGGGGTCACCGGGGAGCTGTTTTTT. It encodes CASIGRTGVTGELFF.

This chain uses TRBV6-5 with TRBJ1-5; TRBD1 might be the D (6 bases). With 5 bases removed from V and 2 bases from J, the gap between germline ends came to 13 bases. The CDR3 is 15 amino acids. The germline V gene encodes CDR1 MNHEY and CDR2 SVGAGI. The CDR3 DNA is TGTGCCAGCAGTGCCGCGGGGGCTCGCAATCAGCCCCAGCATTTT. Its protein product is CASSAAGARNQPQHF.

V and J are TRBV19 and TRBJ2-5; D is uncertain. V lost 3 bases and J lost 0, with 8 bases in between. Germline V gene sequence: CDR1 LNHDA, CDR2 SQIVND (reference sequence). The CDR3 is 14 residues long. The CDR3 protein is CASSIREYQETQYF. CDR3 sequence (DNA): TGTGCCAGTAGTATTCGAGAGTACCAAGAGACCCAGTACTTC.

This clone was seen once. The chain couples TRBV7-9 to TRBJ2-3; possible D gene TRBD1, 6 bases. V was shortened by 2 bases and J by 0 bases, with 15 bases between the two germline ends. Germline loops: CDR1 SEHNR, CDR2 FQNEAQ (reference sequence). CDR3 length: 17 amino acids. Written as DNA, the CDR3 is TGTGCCAGCAGCTTACTCGCCGGACAGTCTAGCACAGATACGCAGTATTTT. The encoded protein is CASSLLAGQSSTDTQYF.

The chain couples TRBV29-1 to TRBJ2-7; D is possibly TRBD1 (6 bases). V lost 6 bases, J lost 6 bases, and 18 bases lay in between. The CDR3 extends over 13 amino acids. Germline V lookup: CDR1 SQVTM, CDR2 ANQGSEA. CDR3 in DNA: TGCAGCGTGTTTCCAGGGGAATGGGGCGAGCAGTACGTC. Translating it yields CSVFPGEWGEQYV.

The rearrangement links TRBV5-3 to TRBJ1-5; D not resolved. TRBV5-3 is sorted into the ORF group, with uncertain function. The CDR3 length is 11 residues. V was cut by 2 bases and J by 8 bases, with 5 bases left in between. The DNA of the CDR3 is TGTGCCAGAAGCTTAAGAGAGCCCCAGCATTTT. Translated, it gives CARSLREPQHF.

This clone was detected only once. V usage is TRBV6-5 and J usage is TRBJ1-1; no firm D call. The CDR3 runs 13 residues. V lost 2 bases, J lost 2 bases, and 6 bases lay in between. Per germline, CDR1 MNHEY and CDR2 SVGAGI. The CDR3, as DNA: TGTGCCAGCAGTTACAGCTCCAACACTGAAGCTTTCTTT. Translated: CASSYSSNTEAFF.

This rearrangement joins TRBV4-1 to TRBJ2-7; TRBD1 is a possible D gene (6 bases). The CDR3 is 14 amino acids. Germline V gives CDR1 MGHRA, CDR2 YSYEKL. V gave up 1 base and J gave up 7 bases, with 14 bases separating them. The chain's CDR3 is CASSQVDRPAEQYV. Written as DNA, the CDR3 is TGCGCCAGCAGCCAAGTAGACAGGCCCGCGGAGCAGTACGTC.

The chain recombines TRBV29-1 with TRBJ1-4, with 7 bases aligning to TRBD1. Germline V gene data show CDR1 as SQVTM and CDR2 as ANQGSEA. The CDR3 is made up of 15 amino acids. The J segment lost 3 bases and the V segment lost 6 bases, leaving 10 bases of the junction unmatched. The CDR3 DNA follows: TGCAGCGTGAAAGGGGGGCAGGGGGCTAATGAAAAACTGTTTTTT. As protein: CSVKGGQGANEKLFF.

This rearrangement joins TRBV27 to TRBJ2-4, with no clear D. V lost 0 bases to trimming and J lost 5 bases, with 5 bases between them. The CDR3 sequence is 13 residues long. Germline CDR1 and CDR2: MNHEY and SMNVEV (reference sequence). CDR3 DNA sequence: TGTGCCAGCAGTTTATCAACTCAAAACATTCAGTACTTC. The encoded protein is CASSLSTQNIQYF.

For the CDR3, the DNA is TGTGCCAGCACCCGTCCGGGACTAGGTACCTATGAGCAGTTCTTC. It is translated as CASTRPGLGTYEQFF. The gene calls are TRBV6-1 and TRBJ2-1, with TRBD2 matching over 8 bases. CDR1 and CDR2 from the germline V gene are MNHNS and SASEGT. With 7 bases clipped from V and 8 bases from J, the junction kept 13 bases outside the gene matches. The CDR3 has 15 amino acids.

The CDR3 spells CASSPRDRVTEAFF. As DNA, the CDR3 is TGTGCCAGCAGCCCCCGGGACAGGGTAACTGAAGCTTTCTTT. J is TRBJ1-1 and V is TRBV7-9; 9 nucleotides agree with TRBD1. This CDR3 has 14 residues. J gave up 5 bases and V 5 bases, and 6 bases lay outside the gene matches. CDR1 SEHNR and CDR2 FQNEAQ come from the germline V gene (reference sequence).

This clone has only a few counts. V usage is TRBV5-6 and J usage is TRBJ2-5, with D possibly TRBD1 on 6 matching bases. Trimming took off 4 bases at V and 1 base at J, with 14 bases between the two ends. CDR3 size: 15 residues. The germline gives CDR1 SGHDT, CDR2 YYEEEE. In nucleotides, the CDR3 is TGTGCCAGCAGCCCGCCGGACAGCTTCCAAGAGACCCAGTACTTC. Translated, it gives CASSPPDSFQETQYF.

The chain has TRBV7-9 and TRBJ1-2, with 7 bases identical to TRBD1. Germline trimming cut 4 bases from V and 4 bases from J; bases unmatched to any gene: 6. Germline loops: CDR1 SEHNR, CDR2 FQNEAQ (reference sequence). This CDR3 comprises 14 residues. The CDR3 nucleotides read TGTGCCAGCAGCTCGACAGGGCCCTCCTATGGCTACACCTTC. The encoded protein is CASSSTGPSYGYTF.

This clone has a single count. The CDR3 loop is CASSGKTGSGYNEQFF. The DNA for the CDR3 is TGTGCCAGCAGCGGGAAAACGGGAAGCGGCTACAATGAGCAGTTCTTC. V is TRBV19 and J is TRBJ2-1; 7 nucleotides align to TRBD2. The junction had 14 bases not matched to a gene; V was cut back by 9 bases and J by 3 bases. CDR3 length: 16 residues. Germline V gives CDR1 LNHDA, CDR2 SQIVND (reference sequence).

The CDR3 sequence: CATGEGVVFGYTF. The CDR3 bases are TGTGCCACCGGGGAGGGGGTGGTCTTTGGCTACACCTTC. The chain uses TRBV6-5 and TRBJ1-2; weak D call: TRBD1 (6 bases). V shed 10 bases and J shed 7 bases, with 19 bases lying between them. The CDR3 length is 13 residues. Germline V lookup: CDR1 MNHEY, CDR2 SVGAGI.

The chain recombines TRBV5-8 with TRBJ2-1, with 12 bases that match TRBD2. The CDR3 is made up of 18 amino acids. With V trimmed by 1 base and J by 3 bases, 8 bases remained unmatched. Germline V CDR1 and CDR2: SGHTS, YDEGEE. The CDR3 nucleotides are TGTGCCAGCAGCTTGAGGCTAGCGGGAGGGCCAGACTACAATGAGCAGTTCTTC. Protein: CASSLRLAGGPDYNEQFF.

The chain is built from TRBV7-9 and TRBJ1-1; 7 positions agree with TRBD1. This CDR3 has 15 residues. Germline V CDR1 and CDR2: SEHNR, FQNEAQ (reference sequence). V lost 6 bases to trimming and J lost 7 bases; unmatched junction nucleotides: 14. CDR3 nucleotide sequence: TGTGCCAGCAGTCAAGGTGAGGGGGCGTTCGGTGAAGCTTTCTTT. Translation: CASSQGEGAFGEAFF. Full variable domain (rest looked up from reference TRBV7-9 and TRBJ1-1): DTGVSQNPRHKITKRGQNVTFRCDPISEHNRLYWYRQTLGQGPEFLTYFQNEAQLEKSRLLSDRFSAERPKGSFSTLEIQRTEQGDSAMYLCASSQGEGAFGEAFFGQGTRLTVV.

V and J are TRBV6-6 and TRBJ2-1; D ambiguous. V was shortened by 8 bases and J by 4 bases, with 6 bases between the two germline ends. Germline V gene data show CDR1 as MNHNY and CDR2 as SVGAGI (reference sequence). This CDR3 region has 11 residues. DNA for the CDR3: TGTGCCAGCGAGGAGTACAATGAGCAGTTCTTC. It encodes CASEEYNEQFF.

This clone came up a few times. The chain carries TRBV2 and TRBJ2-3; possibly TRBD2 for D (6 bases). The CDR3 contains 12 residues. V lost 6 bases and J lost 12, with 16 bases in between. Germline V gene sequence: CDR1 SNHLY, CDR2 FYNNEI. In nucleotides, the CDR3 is TGTGCCAGCAGCAGAGAGGTGGAGGGCCAGTATTTT. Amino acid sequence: CASSREVEGQYF.

CDR3 residues: CASSVGTRQETQYF. As DNA, the CDR3 is TGCGCCAGCAGCGTCGGGACACGCCAAGAGACCCAGTACTTC. The J gene is TRBJ2-5, the V gene TRBV4-1, with D tentatively TRBD1 (6 bases). The CDR3 contains 14 residues. V shed 5 bases and J shed 1 base, with 11 bases lying between them. CDR1 is MGHRA, CDR2 YSYEKL, per germline.